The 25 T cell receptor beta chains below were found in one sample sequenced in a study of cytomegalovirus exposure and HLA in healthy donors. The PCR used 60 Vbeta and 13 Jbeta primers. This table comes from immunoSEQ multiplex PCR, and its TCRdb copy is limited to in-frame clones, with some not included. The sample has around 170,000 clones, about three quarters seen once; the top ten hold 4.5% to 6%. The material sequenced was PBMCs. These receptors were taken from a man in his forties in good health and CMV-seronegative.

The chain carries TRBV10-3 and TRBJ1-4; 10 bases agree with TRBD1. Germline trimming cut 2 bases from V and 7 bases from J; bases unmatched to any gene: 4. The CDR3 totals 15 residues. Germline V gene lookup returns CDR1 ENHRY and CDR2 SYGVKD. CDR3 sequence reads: CAISETGQGLEKLFF. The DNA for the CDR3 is TGTGCCATCAGTGAGACGGGACAGGGGCTTGAAAAACTGTTTTTT.

CDR3 amino acids: CASSLVAPTDTQYF. CDR3 coding DNA: TGCGCCAGCAGCTTGGTGGCACCCACAGATACGCAGTATTTT. The gene calls are TRBV5-1 and TRBJ2-3; unclear D gene. Germline CDR1 is SGHRS and CDR2 is YFSETQ. The V end lost 0 bases, the J end lost 2 bases, and 7 bases lay between the germline ends. The CDR3 loop spans 14 amino acids.

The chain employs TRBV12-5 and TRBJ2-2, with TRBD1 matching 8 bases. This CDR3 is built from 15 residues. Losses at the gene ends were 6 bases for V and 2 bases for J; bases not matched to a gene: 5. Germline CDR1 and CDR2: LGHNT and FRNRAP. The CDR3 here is CASGTGTGNTGELFF. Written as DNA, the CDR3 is TGTGCTAGTGGCACCGGGACAGGAAACACCGGGGAGCTGTTTTTT.

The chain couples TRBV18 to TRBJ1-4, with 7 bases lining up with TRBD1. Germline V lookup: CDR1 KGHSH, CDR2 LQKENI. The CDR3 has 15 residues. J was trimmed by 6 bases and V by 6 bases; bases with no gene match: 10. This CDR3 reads CASSGDSRAHEKLFF. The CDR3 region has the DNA TGTGCCAGCTCGGGGGACAGCCGGGCTCATGAAAAACTGTTTTTT.

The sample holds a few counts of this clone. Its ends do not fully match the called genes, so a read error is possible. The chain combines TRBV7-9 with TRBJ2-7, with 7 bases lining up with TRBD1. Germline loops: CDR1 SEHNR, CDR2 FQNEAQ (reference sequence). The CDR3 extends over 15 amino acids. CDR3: CSSSSAGGLSYEQYF. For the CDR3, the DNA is TGTTCCAGCAGCTCCGCAGGGGGATTGTCCTACGAGCAGTACTTC.

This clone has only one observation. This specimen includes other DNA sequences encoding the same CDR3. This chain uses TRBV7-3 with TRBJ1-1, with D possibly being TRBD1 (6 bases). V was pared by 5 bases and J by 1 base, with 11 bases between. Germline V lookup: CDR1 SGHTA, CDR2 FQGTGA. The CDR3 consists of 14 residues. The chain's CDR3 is CASSLTGGNTEAFF. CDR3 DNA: TGTGCCAGCAGCCTGACAGGAGGGAACACTGAAGCTTTCTTT.

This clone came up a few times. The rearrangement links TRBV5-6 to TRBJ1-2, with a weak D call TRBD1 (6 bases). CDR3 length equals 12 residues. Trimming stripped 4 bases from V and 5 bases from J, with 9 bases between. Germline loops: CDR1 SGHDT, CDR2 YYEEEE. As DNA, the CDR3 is TGTGCCAGCAGCGCAGGACAGTATGGCTACACCTTC. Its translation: CASSAGQYGYTF. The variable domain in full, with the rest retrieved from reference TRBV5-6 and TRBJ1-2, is DAGVTQSPTHLIKTRGQQVTLRCSPKSGHDTVSWYQQALGQGPQFIFQYYEEEERQRGNFPDRFSGHQFPNYSSELNVNALLLGDSALYLCASSAGQYGYTFGSGTRLTVV.

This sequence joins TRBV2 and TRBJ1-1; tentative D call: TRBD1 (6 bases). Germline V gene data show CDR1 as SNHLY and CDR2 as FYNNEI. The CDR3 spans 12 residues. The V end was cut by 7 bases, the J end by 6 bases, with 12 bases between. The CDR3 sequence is CASTRDTAEAFF. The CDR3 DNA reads TGTGCCAGCACCCGGGACACCGCTGAAGCTTTCTTT.

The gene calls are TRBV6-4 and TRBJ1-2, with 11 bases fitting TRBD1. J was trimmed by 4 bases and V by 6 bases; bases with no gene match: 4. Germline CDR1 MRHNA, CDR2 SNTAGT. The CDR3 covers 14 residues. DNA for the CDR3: TGTGCCAGCAGAAGGGACAGGGGGACCTATGGCTACACCTTC. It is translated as CASRRDRGTYGYTF.

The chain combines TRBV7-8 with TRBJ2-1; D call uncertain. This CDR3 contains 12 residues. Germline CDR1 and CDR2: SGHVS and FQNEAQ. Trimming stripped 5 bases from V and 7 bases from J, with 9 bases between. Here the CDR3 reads CASSPSGNEQFF. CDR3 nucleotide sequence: TGTGCCAGCAGCCCTAGTGGGAATGAGCAGTTCTTC. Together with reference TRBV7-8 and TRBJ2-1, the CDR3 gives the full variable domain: GAGVSQSPRYKVAKRGQDVALRCDPISGHVSLFWYQQALGQGPEFLTYFQNEAQLDKSGLPSDRFFAERPEGSVSTLKIQRTQQEDSAVYLCASSPSGNEQFFGPGTRLTVL.

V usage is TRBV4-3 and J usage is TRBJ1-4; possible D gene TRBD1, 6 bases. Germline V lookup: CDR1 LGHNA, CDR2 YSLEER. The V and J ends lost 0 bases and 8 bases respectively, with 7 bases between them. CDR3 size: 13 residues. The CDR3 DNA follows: TGCGCCAGCAGCCAAGATCAGGGGGAAAAACTGTTTTTT. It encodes CASSQDQGEKLFF.

CDR3 bases: TGTGCCATCTCGGGGACAGGGACGAGGTCTGAAGCTTTCTTT. This codes for CAISGTGTRSEAFF. The rearrangement uses TRBV10-3 and TRBJ1-1, with 9 nucleotides matching TRBD1. V gave up 8 bases and J gave up 6 bases; unmatched junction bases: 10. CDR1 ENHRY and CDR2 SYGVKD come from the germline V gene. CDR3 size: 14 residues.

The CDR3 DNA follows: TGTGCCAGCAGCCCCCGAGTTTCTAGCACAGATACGCAGTATTTT. Translated, it gives CASSPRVSSTDTQYF. The rearrangement links TRBV7-2 to TRBJ2-3, with D hard to call. The CDR3 contains 15 residues. CDR1 SGHTA and CDR2 FQGNSA come from the germline V gene. Trimming pared 5 bases from V and 0 bases from J, leaving 12 bases between.

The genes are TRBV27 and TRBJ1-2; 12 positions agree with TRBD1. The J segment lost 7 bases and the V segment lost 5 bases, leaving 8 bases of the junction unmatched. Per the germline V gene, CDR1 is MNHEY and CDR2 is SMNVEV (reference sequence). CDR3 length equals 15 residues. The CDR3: CASSLRDRGRSGYTF. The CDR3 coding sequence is TGTGCCAGCAGTCTCCGGGACAGGGGGCGAAGTGGCTACACCTTC.

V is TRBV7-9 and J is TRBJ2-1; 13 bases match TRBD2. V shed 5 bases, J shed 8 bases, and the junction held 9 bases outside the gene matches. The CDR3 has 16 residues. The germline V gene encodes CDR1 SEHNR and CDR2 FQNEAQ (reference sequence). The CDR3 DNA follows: TGTGCCAGCAGCAAACGGACTAGCGGGAGTAGAGATGAGCAGTTCTTC. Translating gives CASSKRTSGSRDEQFF.

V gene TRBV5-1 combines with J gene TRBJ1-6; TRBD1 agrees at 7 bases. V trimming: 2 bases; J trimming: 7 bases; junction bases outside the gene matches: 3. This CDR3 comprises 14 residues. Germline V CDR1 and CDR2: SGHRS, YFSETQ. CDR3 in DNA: TGCGCCAGCAGCTTCACAGGGGAGAATTCACCCCTCCACTTT. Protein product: CASSFTGENSPLHF.

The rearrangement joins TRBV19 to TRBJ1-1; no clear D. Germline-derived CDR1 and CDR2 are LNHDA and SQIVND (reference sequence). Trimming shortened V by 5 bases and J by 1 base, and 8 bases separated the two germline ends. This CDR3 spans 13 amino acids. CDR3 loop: CASSATRNTEAFF. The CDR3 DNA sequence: TGTGCCAGTAGTGCAACACGGAACACTGAAGCTTTCTTT. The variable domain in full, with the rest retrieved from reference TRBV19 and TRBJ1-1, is DGGITQSPKYLFRKEGQNVTLSCEQNLNHDAMYWYRQDPGQGLRLIYYSQIVNDFQKGDIAEGYSVSREKKESFPLTVTSAQKNPTAFYLCASSATRNTEAFFGQGTRLTVV.

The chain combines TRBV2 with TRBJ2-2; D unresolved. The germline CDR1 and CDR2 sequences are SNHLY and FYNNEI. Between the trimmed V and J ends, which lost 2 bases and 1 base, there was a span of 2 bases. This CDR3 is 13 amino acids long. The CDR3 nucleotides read TGTGCCAGCAGTGAACGGAACACCGGGGAGCTGTTTTTT. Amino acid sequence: CASSERNTGELFF.

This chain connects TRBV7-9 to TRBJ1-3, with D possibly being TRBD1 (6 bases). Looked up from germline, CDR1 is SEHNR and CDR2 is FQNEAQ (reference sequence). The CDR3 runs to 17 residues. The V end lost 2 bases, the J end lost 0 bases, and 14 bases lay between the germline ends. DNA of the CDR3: TGTGCCAGCAGCTTAACTCAGGGGCTCAGCTCTGGAAACACCATATATTTT. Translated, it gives CASSLTQGLSSGNTIYF. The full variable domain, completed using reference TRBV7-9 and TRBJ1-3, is DTGVSQNPRHKITKRGQNVTFRCDPISEHNRLYWYRQTLGQGPEFLTYFQNEAQLEKSRLLSDRFSAERPKGSFSTLEIQRTEQGDSAMYLCASSLTQGLSSGNTIYFGEGSWLTVV.

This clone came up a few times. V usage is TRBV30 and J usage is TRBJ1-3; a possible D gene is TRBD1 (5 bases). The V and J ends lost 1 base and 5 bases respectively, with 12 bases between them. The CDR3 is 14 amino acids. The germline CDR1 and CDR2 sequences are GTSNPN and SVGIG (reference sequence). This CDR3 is CAWSAGLQRNTIYF. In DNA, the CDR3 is TGTGCCTGGAGTGCGGGACTGCAAAGAAACACCATATATTTT.

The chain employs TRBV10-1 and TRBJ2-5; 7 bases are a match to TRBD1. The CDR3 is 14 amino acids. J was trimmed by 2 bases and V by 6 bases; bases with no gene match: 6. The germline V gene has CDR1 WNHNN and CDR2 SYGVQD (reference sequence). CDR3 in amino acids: CASSDGTAQETQYF. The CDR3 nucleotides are TGCGCCAGCAGCGACGGGACAGCACAAGAGACCCAGTACTTC.

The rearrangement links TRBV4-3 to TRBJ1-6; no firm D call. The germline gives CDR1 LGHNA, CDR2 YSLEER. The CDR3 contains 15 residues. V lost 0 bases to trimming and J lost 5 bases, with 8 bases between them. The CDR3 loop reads CASSQDRQNNSPLHF. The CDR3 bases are TGCGCCAGCAGCCAAGATCGCCAGAATAATTCACCCCTCCACTTT.

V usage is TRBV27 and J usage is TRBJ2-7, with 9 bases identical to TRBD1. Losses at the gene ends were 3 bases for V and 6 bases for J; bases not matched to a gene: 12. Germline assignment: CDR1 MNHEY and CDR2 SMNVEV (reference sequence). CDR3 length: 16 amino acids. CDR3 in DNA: TGTGCCAGCAGTTTCGTGCAAGGACAGGGGAGAGGCGAGCAGTACTTC. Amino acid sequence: CASSFVQGQGRGEQYF.

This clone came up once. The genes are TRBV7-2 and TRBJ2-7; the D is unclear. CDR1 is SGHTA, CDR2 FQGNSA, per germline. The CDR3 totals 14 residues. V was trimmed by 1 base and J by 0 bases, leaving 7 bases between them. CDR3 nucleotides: TGTGCCAGCAGCTTAGTTACAGACTCCTACGAGCAGTACTTC. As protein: CASSLVTDSYEQYF.

The CDR3 sequence: CASSRPGGLRTDTQYF. Written as DNA, the CDR3 is TGTGCCAGCAGCCGCCCAGGCGGACTACGCACAGATACGCAGTATTTT. The rearrangement joins TRBV11-2 to TRBJ2-3; TRBD2 is a possible D gene (6 bases). The CDR3 consists of 16 residues. V lost 5 bases and J 1 base, leaving 16 bases between the germline ends. Germline V gene data show CDR1 as SGHAT and CDR2 as FQNNGV.